This entry is about one T cell receptor (beta chain). Its cognate antigen is unknown. These data are taken from a study of T cell responses to AZD1222 COVID-19 vaccine. Study-level findings and limits: Elevations in Spike-specific TCR breadth and depth followed administration of two AZD1222 doses. Most donors were white British, females outnumbered males, and clonal diversity was possibly underestimated.

Repertoires were generated with immunoSEQ multiplex PCR, while TCRdb's copy carries only in-frame clones and drops some. The sample has 120,000 to 150,000 clones, about 92% seen once. The CDR3 is 13 residues long. V was cut by 3 bases and J by 0 bases, with 5 bases left in between. This specimen was peripheral blood, taken on day 0 of AZD1222 vaccination. The chain carries TRBV12-3 or TRBV12-4 and TRBJ1-1; unclear D gene. The sequence was collected from an adult in good health. CDR3 coding DNA: TGTGCCAGCAGTTTTCGAATGAACACTGAAGCTTTCTTT. Amino acid sequence: CASSFRMNTEAFF.